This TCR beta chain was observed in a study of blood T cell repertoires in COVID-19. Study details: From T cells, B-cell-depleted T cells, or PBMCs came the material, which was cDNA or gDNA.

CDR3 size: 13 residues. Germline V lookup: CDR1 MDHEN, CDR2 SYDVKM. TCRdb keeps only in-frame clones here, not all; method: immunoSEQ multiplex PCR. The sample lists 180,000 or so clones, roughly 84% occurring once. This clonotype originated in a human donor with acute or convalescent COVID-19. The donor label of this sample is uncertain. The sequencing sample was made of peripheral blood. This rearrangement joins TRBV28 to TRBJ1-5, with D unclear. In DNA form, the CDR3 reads TGTGCTCACGGGGTAGCCCGGAATCAGCCCCAGCATTTT. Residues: CAHGVARNQPQHF.